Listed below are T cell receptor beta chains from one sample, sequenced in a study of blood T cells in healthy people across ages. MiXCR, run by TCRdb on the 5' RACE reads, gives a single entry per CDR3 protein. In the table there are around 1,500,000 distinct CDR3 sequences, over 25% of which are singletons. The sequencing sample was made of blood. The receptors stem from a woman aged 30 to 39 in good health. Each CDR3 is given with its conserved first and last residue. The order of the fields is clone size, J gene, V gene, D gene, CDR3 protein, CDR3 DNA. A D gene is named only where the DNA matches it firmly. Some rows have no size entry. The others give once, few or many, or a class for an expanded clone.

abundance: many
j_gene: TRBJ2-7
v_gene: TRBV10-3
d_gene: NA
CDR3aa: CAIRTVAYEQYF
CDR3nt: TGTGCCATCAGGACGGTTGCCTACGAGCAGTACTTC

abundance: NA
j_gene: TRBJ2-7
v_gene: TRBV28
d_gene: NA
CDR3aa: CASSPQNEQYF
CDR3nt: TGTGCCAGCAGTCCCCAAAACGAGCAGTACTTC

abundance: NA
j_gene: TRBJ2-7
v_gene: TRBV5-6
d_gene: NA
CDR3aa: CASSSSAGFSYEQYF
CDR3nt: TGTGCCAGCAGCTCGTCAGCAGGATTTTCCTACGAGCAGTACTTC

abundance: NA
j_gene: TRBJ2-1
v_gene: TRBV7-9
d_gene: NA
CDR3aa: CASTTTGTPGYNEQFF
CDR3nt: TGTGCCAGCACCACTACCGGGACTCCCGGCTACAATGAGCAGTTCTTC

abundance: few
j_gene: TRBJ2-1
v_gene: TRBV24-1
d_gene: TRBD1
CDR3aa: CAASEASGTGVGRTYNEQFF
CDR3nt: TGTGCCGCCAGTGAGGCCTCCGGGACAGGGGTCGGGAGGACCTACAATGAGCAGTTCTTC

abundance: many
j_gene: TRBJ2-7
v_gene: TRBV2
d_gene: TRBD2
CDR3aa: CASSGGLAGGEQYF
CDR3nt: TGTGCCAGCAGTGGTGGACTAGCGGGAGGCGAGCAGTACTTC

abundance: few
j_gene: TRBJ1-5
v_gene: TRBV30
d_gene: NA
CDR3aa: CAWSGSNQPQHF
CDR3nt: TGTGCCTGGAGTGGGAGCAATCAGCCCCAGCATTTT

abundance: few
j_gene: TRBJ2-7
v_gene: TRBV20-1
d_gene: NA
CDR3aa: CSASVVAGNSYEQYF
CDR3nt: TGCAGTGCTAGCGTCGTCGCGGGGAACTCCTACGAGCAGTACTTC

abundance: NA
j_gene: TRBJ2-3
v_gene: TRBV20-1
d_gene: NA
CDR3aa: CSARVAGARITDTQYF
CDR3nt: TGCAGTGCTAGAGTGGCGGGGGCCCGGATCACAGATACGCAGTATTTT

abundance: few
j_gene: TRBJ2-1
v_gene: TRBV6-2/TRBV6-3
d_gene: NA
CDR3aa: CARSYPQPTREEQFF
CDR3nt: TGTGCCCGCAGTTACCCCCAGCCGACCAGGGAGGAGCAGTTCTTC

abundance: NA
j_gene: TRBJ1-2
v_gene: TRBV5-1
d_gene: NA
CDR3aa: CASSLDPLGVWNGYTF
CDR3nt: TGCGCCAGCAGCTTGGATCCCTTGGGGGTCTGGAACGGCTACACCTTC

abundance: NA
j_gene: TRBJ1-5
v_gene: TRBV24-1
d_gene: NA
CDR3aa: CATSGGPRQPQHF
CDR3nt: TGTGCCACCAGTGGAGGGCCGAGGCAGCCCCAGCATTTT

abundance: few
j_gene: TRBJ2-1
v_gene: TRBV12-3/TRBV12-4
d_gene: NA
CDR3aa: CASSFRGGEQFF
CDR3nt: TGTGCCAGCAGTTTTAGGGGGGGTGAGCAGTTCTTC

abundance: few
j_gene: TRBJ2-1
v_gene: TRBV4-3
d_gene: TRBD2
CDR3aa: CASSQGRTSRNEQFF
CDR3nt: TGCGCCAGCAGCCAAGGACGGACTAGCAGAAATGAGCAGTTCTTC

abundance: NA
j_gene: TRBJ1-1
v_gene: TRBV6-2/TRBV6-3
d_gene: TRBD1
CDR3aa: CASTRTGGQNTEAFF
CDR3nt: TGTGCCAGCACCCGGACAGGGGGACAGAACACTGAAGCTTTCTTT

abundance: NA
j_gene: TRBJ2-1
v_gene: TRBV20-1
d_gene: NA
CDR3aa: CSVPGVYNEQFF
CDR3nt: TGCAGTGTCCCGGGCGTTTACAATGAGCAGTTCTTC

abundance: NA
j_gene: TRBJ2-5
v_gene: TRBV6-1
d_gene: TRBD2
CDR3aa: CASSEGGGIETQYF
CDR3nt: TGTGCCAGCAGTGAAGGGGGGGGAATAGAGACCCAGTACTTC

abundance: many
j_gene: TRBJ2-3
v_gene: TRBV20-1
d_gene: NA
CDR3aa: CSARGDTQYF
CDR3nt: TGCAGTGCTAGAGGAGATACGCAGTATTTT

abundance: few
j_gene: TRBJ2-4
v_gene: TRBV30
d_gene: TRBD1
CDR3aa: CAWSVLGQGATIQYF
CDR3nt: TGTGCCTGGAGTGTACTGGGACAGGGGGCTACCATTCAGTACTTC

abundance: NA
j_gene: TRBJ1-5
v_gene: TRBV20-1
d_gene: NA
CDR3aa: CSARRGASNQPQHF
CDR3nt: TGCAGTGCTAGAAGGGGGGCCAGCAATCAGCCCCAGCATTTT

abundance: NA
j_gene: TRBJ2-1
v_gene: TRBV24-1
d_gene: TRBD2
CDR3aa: CATSDRGEVGNEQFF
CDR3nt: TGTGCCACCAGTGATCGGGGGGAGGTGGGGAATGAGCAGTTCTTC

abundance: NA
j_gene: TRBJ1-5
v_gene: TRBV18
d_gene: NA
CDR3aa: CASSGLGYNQPQHF
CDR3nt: TGTGCCAGCTCAGGGCTGGGATACAATCAGCCCCAGCATTTT

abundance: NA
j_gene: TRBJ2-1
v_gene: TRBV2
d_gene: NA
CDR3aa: CASSPGLENREQFF
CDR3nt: TGTGCCAGCAGTCCCGGACTGGAAAATAGGGAGCAGTTCTTC

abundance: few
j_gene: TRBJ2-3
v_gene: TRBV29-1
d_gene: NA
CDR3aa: CSARGNRDTQYF
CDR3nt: TGCAGCGCTAGGGGGAATCGGGATACGCAGTATTTT

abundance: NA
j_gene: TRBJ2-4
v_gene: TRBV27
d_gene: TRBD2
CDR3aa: CASSLSGLAGENIQYF
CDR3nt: TGTGCCAGCAGTTTATCGGGACTAGCGGGGGAAAACATTCAGTACTTC

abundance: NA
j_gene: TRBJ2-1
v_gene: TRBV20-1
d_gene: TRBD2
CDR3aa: CSARGGGDMAYNEQFF
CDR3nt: TGCAGTGCTAGAGGGGGAGGGGATATGGCCTACAATGAGCAGTTCTTC

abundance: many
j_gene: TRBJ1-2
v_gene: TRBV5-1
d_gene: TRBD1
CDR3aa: CASSRTGEDYGYTF
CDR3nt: TGCGCCAGCAGCCGGACAGGGGAGGACTATGGCTACACCTTC

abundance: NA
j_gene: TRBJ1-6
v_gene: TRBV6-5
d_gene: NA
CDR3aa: CASSFRIETTNSPLHF
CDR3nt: TGTGCCAGCAGTTTTCGGATAGAGACAACCAATTCACCCCTCCACTTT

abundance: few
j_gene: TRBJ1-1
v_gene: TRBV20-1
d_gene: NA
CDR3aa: CSATRVRNTEAFF
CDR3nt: TGCAGTGCTACCCGCGTTAGGAACACTGAAGCTTTCTTT

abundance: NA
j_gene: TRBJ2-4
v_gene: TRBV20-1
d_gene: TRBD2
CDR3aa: CSARDHLMASGGGVNIQYF
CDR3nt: TGCAGTGCTAGAGATCATCTTATGGCTAGCGGAGGCGGGGTGAACATTCAGTACTTC

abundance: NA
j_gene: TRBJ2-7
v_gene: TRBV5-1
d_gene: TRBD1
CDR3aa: CASSLTQGAFYEQYF
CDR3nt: TGCGCCAGCAGCTTGACCCAGGGGGCTTTTTACGAGCAGTACTTC

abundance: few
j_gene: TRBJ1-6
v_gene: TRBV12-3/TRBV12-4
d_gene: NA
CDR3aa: CASSPEDGDNSPLHF
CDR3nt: TGTGCCAGTAGTCCCGAGGACGGCGATAATTCACCCCTCCACTTT

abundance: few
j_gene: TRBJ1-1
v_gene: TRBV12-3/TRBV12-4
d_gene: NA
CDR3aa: CASSPPGATEAFF
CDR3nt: TGTGCCAGCAGCCCCCCAGGAGCAACTGAAGCTTTCTTT

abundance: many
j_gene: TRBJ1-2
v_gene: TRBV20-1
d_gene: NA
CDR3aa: CSARDTTQGYGYTF
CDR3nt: TGCAGTGCTAGAGATACCACCCAGGGGTATGGCTACACCTTC

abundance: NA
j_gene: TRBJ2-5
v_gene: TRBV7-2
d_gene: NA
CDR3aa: CASSSFLSLGEETQYF
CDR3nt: TGTGCCAGCAGCAGTTTCTTATCCTTGGGGGAAGAGACCCAGTACTTC

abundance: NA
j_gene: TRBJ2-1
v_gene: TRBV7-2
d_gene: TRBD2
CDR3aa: CASSSKAGLTPGVQFF
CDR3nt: TGTGCCAGCAGCTCGAAAGCGGGATTAACTCCGGGGGTGCAGTTCTTC

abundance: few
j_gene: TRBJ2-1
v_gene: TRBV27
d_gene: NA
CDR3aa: CASSLYEEGYNEQFF
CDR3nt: TGCGCCAGCAGTTTATATGAGGAGGGCTACAATGAGCAGTTCTTC

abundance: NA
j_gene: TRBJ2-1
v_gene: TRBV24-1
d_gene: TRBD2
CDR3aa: CATMASGNYNEQFF
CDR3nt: TGTGCCACCATGGCTAGCGGGAACTACAATGAGCAGTTCTTC

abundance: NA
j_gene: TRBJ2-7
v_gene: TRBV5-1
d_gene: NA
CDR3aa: CASSLIQGGGKQYF
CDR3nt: TGCGCCAGCAGCTTGATACAGGGAGGGGGCAAGCAGTACTTC